This T cell receptor (beta chain) was sequenced during a study of T cell repertoires in cytomegalovirus infection (dated by TCRdb to the late 2010s). Some background on the complete study: Alongside well-studied HLA-B-restricted epitopes, the peptide stimulations were aimed at recently identified HLA-C-restricted CMV epitopes, whose presentation resists viral immunomodulation. The HLA type of each donor mattered for the analysis, because public TCR beta signatures pointed to carriage of CMV infection along with the matching HLA type. General conclusions and limits of the study: Carriers of CMV infection plus the relevant HLA type were discriminated by the cumulative frequency of public TCR beta family members in the study cohort and in an independent approximately 360-donor cohort. The ex vivo response was dominated by HLA-C-restricted CMV-specific TCR beta clonotypes, and the single most frequent clonotype in two of eight donors was supplied by these HLA-C-restricted clonotypes.

TCRdb records Illumina HiSeq 1500 as the sequencer. The public reads were quality trimmed at Q25 with fastp and then assembled into clones with MiXCR by TCRdb, keeping productive beta chains. Identical CDR3 proteins give one entry, which carries the most common genes and DNA. The table for this sample lists about 920,000 distinct CDR3 sequences; around 32% of them were counted only once. More than 13% of the sample belongs to the ten largest clones. Trimming at the junction amounts to 1 base on V and 0 bases on J, and the germline ends lie 13 bases apart. CDR1 and CDR2 are drawn from the germline V gene: SGHRS, YFSETQ. The CDR3 measures 16 amino acids from cysteine to phenylalanine. Only the CDR3 DNA stays, 48 bases, in frame from base 1. The treatment or condition label of this sample denotes: in vitro stimulation with specific CMV peptide epitopes to enrich CMV-specific T cells. This clonotype was seen just once. Its target antigen remains unknown. Base qualities are not provided; no much larger clone lies one nucleotide away. A solitary read yields weak support.

The sample here was cultured CD8+ T cells from PBMCs, taken from culture after CMV antigen stimulation. The sequence is built from TRBV5-1 and TRBJ1-1; the D gene is perhaps TRBD1, on 5 matching bases. The clonotype originates from a human donor in good health (CMV status not recorded). Some clones in this sample may be carry-over from other donors' samples. At the DNA level, the sequence is TGCGCCAGCAGCTTGACAAATGGGGGACTGAACACTGAAGCTTTCTTT. This sequence encodes CASSLTNGGLNTEAFF.